This T cell receptor (beta chain) originates from a study of immune characteristics of hereditary and idiopathic chronic pancreatitis. Whole-study results and caveats: Tissue came only from TPIAT, so disease duration may affect findings. Higher disease severity scores went with more productive TCR rearrangements. No patients had chronic pancreatitis due to alcohol use.

TCRdb's copy holds only in-frame clones and misses some; the assay was immunoSEQ multiplex PCR. The sample yields around 10,000 clones, roughly three quarters seen once. Details on this clone: Its antigen is as yet unknown.

Total pancreatectomy with islet autotransplantation was the source of the chronic pancreatitis pancreas tissue. Input material: pancreas tissue with idiopathic chronic pancreatitis. The receptor was derived from a human donor with chronic pancreatitis.

CDR3 in amino acids: CASTDGFVYGYTF. CDR3 DNA: TGTGCCAGTACAGACGGGTTCGTGTATGGCTACACCTTC. V gene TRBV19 combines with J gene TRBJ1-2; D is unresolved. The CDR3 is 13 amino acids. In germline, CDR1 is LNHDA, CDR2 SQIVND (reference sequence). Trimming removed 7 bases at V and 5 bases at J, with 14 bases between. Full variable domain (missing parts from reference TRBV19 and TRBJ1-2): DGGITQSPKYLFRKEGQNVTLSCEQNLNHDAMYWYRQDPGQGLRLIYYSQIVNDFQKGDIAEGYSVSREKKESFPLTVTSAQKNPTAFYLCASTDGFVYGYTFGSGTRLTVV.